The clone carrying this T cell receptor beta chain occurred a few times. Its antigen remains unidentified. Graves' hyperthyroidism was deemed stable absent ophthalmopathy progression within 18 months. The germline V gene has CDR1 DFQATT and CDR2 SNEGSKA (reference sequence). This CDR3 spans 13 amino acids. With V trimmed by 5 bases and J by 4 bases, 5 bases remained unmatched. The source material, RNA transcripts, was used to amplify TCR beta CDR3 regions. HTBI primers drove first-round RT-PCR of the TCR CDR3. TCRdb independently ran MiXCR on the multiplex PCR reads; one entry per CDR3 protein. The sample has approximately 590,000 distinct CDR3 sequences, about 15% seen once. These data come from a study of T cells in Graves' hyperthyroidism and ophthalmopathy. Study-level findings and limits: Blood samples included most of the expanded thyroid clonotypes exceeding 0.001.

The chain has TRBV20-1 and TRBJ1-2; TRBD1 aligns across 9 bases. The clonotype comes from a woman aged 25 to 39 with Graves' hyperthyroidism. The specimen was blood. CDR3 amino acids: CSAHPGQGYGYTF. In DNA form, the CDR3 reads TGCAGTGCTCATCCGGGACAGGGCTATGGCTACACCTTC.